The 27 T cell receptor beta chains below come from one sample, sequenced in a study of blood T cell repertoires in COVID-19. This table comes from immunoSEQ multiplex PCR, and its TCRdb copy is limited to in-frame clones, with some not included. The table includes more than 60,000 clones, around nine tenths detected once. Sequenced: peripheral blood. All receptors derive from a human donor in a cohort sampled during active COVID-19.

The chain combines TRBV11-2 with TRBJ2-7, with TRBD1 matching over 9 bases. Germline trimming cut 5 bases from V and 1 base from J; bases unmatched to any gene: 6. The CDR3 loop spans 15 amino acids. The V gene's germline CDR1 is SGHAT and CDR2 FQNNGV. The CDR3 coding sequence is TGTGCCAGCAGCCATTCGGGGACAGGGTCCTACGAGCAGTACTTC. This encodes CASSHSGTGSYEQYF.

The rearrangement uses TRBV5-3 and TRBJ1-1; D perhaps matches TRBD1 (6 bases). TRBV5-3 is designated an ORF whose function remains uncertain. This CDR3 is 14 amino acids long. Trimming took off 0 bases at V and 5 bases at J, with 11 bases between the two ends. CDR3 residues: CARSLGRGKTEAFF. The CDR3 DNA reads TGTGCCAGAAGCTTGGGCAGGGGTAAAACTGAAGCTTTCTTT.

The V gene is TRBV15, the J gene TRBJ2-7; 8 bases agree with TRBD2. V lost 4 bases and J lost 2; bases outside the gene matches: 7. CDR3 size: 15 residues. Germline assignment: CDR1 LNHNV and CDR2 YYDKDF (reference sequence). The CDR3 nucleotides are TGTGCCACCAGCAAAATAGCGGGGCCGACCTACGAGCAGTACTTC. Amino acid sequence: CATSKIAGPTYEQYF.

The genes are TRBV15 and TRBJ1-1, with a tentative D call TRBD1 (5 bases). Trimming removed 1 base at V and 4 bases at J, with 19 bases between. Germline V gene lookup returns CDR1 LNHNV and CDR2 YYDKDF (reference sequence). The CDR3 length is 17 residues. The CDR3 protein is CATSRVPHRGGSTEAFF. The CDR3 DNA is TGTGCCACCAGCAGAGTCCCCCACCGGGGGGGATCCACTGAAGCTTTCTTT.

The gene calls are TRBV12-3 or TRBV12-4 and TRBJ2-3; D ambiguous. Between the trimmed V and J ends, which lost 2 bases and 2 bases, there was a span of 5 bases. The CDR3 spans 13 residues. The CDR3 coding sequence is TGTGCCAGCAGTTTAACTAACACAGATACGCAGTATTTT. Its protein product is CASSLTNTDTQYF.

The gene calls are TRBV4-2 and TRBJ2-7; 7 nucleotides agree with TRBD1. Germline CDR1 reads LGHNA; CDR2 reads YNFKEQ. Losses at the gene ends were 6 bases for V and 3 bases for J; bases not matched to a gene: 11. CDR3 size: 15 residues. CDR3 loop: CASRYSLDRSYEQYF. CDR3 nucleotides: TGTGCCAGCAGATACAGTTTGGACAGGAGCTACGAGCAGTACTTC.

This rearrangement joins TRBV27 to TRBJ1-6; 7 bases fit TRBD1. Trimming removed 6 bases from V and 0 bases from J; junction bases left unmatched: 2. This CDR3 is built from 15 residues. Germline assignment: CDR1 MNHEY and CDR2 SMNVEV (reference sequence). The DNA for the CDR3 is TGTGCCAGCAGACGACAGGGCTCCTATAATTCACCCCTCCACTTT. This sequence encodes CASRRQGSYNSPLHF.

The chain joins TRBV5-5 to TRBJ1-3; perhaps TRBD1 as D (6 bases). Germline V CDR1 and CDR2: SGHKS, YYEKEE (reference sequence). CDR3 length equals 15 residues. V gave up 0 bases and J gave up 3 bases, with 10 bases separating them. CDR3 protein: CASSLAAGDGNTIYF. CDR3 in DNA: TGTGCCAGCAGCTTGGCCGCAGGGGATGGAAACACCATATATTTT.

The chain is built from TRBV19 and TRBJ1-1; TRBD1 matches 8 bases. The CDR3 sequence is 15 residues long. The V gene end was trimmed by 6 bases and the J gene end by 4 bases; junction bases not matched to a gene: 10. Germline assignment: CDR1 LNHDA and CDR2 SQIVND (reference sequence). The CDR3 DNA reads TGTGCCAGTAGCCGAGCCTTACAGGGGGTCACTGAAGCTTTCTTT. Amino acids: CASSRALQGVTEAFF.

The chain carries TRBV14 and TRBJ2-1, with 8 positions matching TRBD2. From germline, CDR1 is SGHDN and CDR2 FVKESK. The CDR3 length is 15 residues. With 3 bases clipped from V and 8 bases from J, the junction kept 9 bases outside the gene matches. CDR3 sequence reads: CASSHTGGASDEQFF. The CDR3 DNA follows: TGTGCCAGCAGCCACACCGGGGGGGCCTCGGATGAGCAGTTCTTC. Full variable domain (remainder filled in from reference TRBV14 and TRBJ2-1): EAGVTQFPSHSVIEKGQTVTLRCDPISGHDNLYWYRRVMGKEIKFLLHFVKESKQDESGMPNNRFLAERTGGTYSTLKVQPAELEDSGVYFCASSHTGGASDEQFFGPGTRLTVL.

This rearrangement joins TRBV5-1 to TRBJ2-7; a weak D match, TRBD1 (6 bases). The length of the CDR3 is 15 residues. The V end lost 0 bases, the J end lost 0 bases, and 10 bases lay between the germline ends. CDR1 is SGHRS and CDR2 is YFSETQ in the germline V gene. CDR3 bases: TGCGCCAGCAGCTTGGCCCCAGGGGCCTCCTACGAGCAGTACTTC. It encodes CASSLAPGASYEQYF.

The CDR3 sequence: CASSVSPGSNEQYF. As DNA, the CDR3 is TGTGCCAGCAGCGTTTCCCCGGGTTCCAACGAGCAGTACTTC. V gene TRBV9 combines with J gene TRBJ2-7; no firm D call. This CDR3 comprises 14 residues. Trimming left V 2 bases short and J 5 bases short, with 14 bases between. CDR1 is SGDLS, CDR2 YYNGEE, per germline.

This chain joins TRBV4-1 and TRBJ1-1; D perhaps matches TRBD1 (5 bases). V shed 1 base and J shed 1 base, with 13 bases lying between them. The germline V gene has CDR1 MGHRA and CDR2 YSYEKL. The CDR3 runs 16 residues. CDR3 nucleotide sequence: TGCGCCAGCAGCCAAGTACAGGCAGTTGGGAACACTGAAGCTTTCTTT. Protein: CASSQVQAVGNTEAFF.

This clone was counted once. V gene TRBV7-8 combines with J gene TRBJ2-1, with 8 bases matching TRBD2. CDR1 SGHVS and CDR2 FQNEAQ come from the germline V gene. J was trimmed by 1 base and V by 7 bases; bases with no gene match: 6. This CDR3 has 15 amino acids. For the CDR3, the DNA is TGTGCCAGCATCGCCCGCGGGGGGTCCTACAATGAGCAGTTCTTC. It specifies CASIARGGSYNEQFF.

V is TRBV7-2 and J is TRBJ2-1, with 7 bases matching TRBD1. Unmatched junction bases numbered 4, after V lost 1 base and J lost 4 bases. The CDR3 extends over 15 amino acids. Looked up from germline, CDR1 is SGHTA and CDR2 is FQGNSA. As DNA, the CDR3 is TGTGCCAGCAGCTTAGAGACAGGGCTATACAATGAGCAGTTCTTC. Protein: CASSLETGLYNEQFF.

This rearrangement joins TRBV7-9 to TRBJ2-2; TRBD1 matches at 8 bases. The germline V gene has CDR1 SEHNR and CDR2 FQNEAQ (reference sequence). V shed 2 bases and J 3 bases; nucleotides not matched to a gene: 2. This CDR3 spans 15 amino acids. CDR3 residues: CASSLQGAYTGELFF. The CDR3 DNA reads TGTGCCAGCAGCTTACAGGGGGCGTACACCGGGGAGCTGTTTTTT.

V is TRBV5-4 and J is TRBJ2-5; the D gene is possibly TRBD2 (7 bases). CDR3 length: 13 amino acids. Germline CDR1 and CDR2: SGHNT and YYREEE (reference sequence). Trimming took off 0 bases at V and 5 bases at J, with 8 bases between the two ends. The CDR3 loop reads CASSLAGGETQYF. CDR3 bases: TGTGCCAGCAGCTTGGCGGGGGGCGAGACCCAGTACTTC.

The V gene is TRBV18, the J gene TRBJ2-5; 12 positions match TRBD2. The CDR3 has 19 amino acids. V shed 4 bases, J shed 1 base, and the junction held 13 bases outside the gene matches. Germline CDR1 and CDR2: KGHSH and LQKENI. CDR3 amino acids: CASSRGATSGGQLQETQYF. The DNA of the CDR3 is TGTGCCAGCTCACGGGGGGCGACTAGCGGGGGCCAACTCCAAGAGACCCAGTACTTC.

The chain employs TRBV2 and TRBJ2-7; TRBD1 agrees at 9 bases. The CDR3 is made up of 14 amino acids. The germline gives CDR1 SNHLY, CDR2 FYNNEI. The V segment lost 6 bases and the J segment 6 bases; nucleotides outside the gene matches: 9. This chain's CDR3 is CASSGQGRLGEQYF. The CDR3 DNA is TGTGCCAGCAGCGGACAGGGGAGACTAGGCGAGCAGTACTTC.

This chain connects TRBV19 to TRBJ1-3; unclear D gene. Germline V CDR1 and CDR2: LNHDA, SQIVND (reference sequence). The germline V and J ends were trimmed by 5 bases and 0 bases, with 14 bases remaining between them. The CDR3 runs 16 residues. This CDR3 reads CASSPFSGPSGNTIYF. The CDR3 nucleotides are TGTGCCAGTAGTCCCTTCTCTGGGCCCTCTGGAAACACCATATATTTT.

As DNA, the CDR3 is TGTGCCAGCAGCCCAGGGAACAATTCACCCCTCCACTTT. This codes for CASSPGNNSPLHF. The rearrangement uses TRBV6-5 and TRBJ1-6; maybe TRBD1 (5 bases). V shed 6 bases and J shed 7 bases, with 10 bases lying between them. The CDR3 totals 13 residues. Germline V lookup: CDR1 MNHEY, CDR2 SVGAGI.

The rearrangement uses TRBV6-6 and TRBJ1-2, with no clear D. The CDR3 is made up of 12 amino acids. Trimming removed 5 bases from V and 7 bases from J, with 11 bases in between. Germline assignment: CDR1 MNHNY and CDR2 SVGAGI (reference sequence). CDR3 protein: CASSRTGGGYTF. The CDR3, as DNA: TGTGCCAGCAGTCGGACTGGCGGTGGCTACACCTTC.

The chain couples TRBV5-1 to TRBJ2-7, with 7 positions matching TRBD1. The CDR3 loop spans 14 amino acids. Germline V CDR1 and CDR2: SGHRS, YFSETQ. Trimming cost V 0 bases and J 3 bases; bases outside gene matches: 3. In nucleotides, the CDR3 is TGCGCCAGCAGCTTGGTATCAGGGGGCTACGAGCAGTACTTC. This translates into CASSLVSGGYEQYF.

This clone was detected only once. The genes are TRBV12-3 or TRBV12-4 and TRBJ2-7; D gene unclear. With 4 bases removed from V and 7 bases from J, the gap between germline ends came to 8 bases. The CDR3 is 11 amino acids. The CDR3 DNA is TGTGCCAGCAGTTCCCTGAGAGAGCAGTACTTC. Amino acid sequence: CASSSLREQYF.

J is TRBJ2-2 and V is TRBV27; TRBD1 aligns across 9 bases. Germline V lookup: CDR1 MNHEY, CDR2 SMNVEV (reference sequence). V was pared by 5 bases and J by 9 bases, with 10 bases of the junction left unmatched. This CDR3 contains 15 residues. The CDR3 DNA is TGTGCCAGCAGTCGACTGACAGGGGGGAACCGGGAGCTGTTTTTT. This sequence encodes CASSRLTGGNRELFF.

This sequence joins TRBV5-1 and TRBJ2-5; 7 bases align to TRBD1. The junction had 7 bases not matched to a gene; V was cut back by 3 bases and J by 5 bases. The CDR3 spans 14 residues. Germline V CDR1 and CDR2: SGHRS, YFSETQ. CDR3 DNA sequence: TGCGCCAGCAGCTACCTAACAGGGGAGGAGACCCAGTACTTC. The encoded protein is CASSYLTGEETQYF.

The CDR3 sequence: CASSPSTGAAFINEQFF. CDR3 bases: TGTGCCAGCAGCCCTTCGACAGGGGCGGCGTTTATCAATGAGCAGTTCTTC. The chain carries TRBV7-3 and TRBJ2-1, with 8 bases fitting TRBD1. Germline V gene sequence: CDR1 SGHTA, CDR2 FQGTGA. V lost 5 bases and J lost 6; bases outside the gene matches: 15. CDR3 length: 17 residues.